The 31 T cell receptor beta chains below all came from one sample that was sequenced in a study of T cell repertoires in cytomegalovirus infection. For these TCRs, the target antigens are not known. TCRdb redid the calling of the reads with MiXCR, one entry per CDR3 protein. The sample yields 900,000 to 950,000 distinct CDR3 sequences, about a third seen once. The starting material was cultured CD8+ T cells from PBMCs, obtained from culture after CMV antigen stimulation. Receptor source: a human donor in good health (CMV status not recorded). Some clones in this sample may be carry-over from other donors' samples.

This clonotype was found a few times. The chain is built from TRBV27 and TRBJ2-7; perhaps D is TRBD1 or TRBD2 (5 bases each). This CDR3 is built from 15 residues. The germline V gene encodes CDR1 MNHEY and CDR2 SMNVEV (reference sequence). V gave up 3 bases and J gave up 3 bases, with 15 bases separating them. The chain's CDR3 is CASSFITGGVYEQYF. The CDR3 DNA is TGTGCCAGCAGTTTTATTACTGGGGGAGTCTACGAGCAGTACTTC.

The CDR3 DNA follows: TGTGCCACCAGCAGTCACAAGGACGGAGACACAGATACGCAGTATTTT. This codes for CATSSHKDGDTDTQYF. V gene TRBV15 combines with J gene TRBJ2-3; D gene uncertain. Germline V gene sequence: CDR1 LNHNV, CDR2 YYDKDF (reference sequence). Trimming removed 3 bases at V and 2 bases at J, with 15 bases between. The CDR3 has 16 residues.

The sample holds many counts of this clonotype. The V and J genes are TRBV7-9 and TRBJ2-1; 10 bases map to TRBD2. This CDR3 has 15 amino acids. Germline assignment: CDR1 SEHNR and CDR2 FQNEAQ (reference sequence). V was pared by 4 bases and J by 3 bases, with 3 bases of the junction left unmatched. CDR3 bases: TGTGCCAGCAGCTCGCTAGCGGGGGACTACAATGAGCAGTTCTTC. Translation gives CASSSLAGDYNEQFF. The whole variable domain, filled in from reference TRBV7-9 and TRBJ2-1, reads DTGVSQNPRHKITKRGQNVTFRCDPISEHNRLYWYRQTLGQGPEFLTYFQNEAQLEKSRLLSDRFSAERPKGSFSTLEIQRTEQGDSAMYLCASSSLAGDYNEQFFGPGTRLTVL.

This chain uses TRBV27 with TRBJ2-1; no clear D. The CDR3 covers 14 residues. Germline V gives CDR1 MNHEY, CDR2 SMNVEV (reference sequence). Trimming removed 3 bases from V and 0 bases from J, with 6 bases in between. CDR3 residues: CASSFIVSYNEQFF. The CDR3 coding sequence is TGTGCCAGCAGTTTCATAGTCTCCTACAATGAGCAGTTCTTC.

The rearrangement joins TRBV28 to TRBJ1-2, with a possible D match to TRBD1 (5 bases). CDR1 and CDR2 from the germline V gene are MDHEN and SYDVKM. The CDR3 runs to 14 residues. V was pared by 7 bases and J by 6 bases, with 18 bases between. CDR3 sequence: CASTPRGRTDGYTF. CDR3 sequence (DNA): TGTGCCAGCACCCCCCGGGGCCGAACTGATGGCTACACCTTC.

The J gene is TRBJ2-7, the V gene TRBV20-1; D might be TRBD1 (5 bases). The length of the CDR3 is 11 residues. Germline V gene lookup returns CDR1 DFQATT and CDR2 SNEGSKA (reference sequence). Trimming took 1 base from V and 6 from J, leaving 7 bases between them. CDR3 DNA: TGCAGTGCTAGAGTGGGGCCCGAGCAGTACGTC. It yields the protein CSARVGPEQYV.

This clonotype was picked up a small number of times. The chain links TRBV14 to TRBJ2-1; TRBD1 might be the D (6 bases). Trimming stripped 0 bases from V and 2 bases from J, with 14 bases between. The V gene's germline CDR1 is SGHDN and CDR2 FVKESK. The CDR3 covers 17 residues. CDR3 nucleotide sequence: TGTGCCAGCAGCCAAGATCATCAGGGGTCGACCTACAATGAGCAGTTCTTC. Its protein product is CASSQDHQGSTYNEQFF.

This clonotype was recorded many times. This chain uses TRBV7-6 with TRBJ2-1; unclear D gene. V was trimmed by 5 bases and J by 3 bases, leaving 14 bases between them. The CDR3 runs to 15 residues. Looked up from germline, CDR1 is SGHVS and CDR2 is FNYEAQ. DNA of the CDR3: TGTGCCAGCAGCCCAGGAACAGACAACTACAATGAGCAGTTCTTC. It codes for CASSPGTDNYNEQFF.

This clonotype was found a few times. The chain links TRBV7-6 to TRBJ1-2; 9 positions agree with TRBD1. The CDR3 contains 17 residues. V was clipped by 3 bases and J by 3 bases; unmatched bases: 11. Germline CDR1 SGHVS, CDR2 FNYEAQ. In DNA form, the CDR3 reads TGTGCCAGCAGCTTCCCCGGTAGGACAGGGGAGGACTATGGCTACACCTTC. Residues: CASSFPGRTGEDYGYTF.

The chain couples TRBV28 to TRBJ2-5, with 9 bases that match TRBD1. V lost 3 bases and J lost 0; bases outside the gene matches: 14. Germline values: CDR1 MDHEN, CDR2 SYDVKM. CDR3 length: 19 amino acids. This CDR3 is CASSFVIGRTGDNQETQYF. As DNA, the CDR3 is TGTGCCAGCAGTTTTGTAATCGGGAGGACAGGGGATAACCAAGAGACCCAGTACTTC. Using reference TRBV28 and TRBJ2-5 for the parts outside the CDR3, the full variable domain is DVKVTQSSRYLVKRTGEKVFLECVQDMDHENMFWYRQDPGLGLRLIYFSYDVKMKEKGDIPEGYSVSREKKERFSLILESASTNQTSMYLCASSFVIGRTGDNQETQYFGPGTRLLVL.

As DNA, the CDR3 is TGTGCCAGCAGTTGGGACGGAGGGAACACTGAAGCTTTCTTT. Translated: CASSWDGGNTEAFF. This chain uses TRBV27 with TRBJ1-1; D possibly corresponds to TRBD1 (5 bases). Germline V gene data show CDR1 as MNHEY and CDR2 as SMNVEV (reference sequence). The CDR3 totals 14 residues. The V and J ends lost 4 bases and 1 base respectively, with 10 bases between them.

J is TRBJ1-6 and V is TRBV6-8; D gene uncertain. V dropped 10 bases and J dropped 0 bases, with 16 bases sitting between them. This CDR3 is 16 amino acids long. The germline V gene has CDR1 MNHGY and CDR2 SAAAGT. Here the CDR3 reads CATTGRRSSYNSPLHF. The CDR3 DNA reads TGTGCCACGACCGGGAGGAGGTCCTCCTATAATTCACCCCTCCACTTT.

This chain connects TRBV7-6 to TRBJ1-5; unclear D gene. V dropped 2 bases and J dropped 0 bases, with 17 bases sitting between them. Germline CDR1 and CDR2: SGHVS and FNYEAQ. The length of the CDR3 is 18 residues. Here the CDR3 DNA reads TGTGCCAGCAGCTTAATGGGAGCCGATGTCTATAGCAATCAGCCCCAGCATTTT. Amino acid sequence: CASSLMGADVYSNQPQHF. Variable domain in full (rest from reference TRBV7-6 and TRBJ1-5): GAGVSQSPRYKVTKRGQDVALRCDPISGHVSLYWYRQALGQGPEFLTYFNYEAQQDKSGLPNDRFSAERPEGSISTLTIQRTEQRDSAMYRCASSLMGADVYSNQPQHFGDGTRLSIL.

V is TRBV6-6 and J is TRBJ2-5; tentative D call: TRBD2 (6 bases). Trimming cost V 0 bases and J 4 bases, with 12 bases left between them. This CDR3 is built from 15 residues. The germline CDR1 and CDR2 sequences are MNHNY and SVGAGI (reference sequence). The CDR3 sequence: CASSYSGGPRETQYF. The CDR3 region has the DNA TGTGCCAGCAGTTACTCGGGAGGACCCAGAGAGACCCAGTACTTC.

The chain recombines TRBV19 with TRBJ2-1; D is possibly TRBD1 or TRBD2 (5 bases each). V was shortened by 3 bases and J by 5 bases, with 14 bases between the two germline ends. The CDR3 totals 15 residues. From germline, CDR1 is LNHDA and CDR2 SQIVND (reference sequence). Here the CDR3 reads CASSMGDHLDNEQFF. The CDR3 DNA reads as TGTGCCAGTAGTATGGGGGACCACCTCGACAATGAGCAGTTCTTC.

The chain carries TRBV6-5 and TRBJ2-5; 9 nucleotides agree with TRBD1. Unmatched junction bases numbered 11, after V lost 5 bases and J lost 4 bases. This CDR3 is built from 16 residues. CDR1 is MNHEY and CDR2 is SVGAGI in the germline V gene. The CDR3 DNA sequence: TGTGCCAGCAGTCGATCTAACAGGGGGCTGGGAGAGACCCAGTACTTC. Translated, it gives CASSRSNRGLGETQYF.

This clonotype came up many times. The CDR3 region is CASSPSGTGELFF. The CDR3 DNA is TGTGCCAGCAGCCCTTCGGGCACCGGGGAGCTGTTTTTT. The chain employs TRBV7-6 and TRBJ2-2; no definite D call. Looked up from germline, CDR1 is SGHVS and CDR2 is FNYEAQ. CDR3 length: 13 amino acids. Trimming removed 5 bases at V and 4 bases at J, with 8 bases between.

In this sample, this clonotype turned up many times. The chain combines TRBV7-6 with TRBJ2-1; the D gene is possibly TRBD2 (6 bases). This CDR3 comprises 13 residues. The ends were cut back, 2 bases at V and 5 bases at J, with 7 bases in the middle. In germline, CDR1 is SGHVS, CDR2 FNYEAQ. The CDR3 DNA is TGTGCCAGCAGCTTAACGGGGGACAATGAGCAGTTCTTC. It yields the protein CASSLTGDNEQFF. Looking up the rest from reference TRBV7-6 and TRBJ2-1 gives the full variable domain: GAGVSQSPRYKVTKRGQDVALRCDPISGHVSLYWYRQALGQGPEFLTYFNYEAQQDKSGLPNDRFSAERPEGSISTLTIQRTEQRDSAMYRCASSLTGDNEQFFGPGTRLTVL.

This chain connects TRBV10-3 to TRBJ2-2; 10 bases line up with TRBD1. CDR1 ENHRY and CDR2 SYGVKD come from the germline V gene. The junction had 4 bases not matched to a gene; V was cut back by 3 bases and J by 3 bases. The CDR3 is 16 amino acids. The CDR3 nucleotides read TGTGCCATCAGTGATCCCGGACAGGGGGACACCGGGGAGCTGTTTTTT. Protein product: CAISDPGQGDTGELFF.

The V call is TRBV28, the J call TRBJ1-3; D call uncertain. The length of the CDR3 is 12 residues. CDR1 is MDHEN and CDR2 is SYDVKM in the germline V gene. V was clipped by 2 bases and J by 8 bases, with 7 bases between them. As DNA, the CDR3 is TGTGCCAGCAGTTTAGCCCTTGACACCATATATTTT. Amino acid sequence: CASSLALDTIYF. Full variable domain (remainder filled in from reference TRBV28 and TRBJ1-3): DVKVTQSSRYLVKRTGEKVFLECVQDMDHENMFWYRQDPGLGLRLIYFSYDVKMKEKGDIPEGYSVSREKKERFSLILESASTNQTSMYLCASSLALDTIYFGEGSWLTVV.

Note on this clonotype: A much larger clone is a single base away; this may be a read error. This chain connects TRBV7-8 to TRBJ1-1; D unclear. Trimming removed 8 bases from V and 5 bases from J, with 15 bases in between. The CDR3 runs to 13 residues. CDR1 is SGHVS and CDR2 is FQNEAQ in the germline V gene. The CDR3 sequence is CASASSCGTEAFF. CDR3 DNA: TGTGCCAGCGCAAGCTCTTGTGGGACTGAAGCTTTCTTT.

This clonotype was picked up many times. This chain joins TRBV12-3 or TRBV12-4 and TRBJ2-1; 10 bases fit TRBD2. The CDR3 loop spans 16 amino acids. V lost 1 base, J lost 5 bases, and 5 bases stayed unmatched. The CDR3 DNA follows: TGTGCCAGCAGTTTAGTGAGCGGGGGGGCCAACAATGAGCAGTTCTTC. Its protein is CASSLVSGGANNEQFF.

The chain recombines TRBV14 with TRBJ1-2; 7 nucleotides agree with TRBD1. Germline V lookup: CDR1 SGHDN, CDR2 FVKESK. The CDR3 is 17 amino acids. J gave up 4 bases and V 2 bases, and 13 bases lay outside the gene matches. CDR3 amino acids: CASSQFSSGTAFYGYTF. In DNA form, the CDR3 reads TGTGCCAGCAGCCAATTTTCGTCCGGGACAGCCTTCTATGGCTACACCTTC.

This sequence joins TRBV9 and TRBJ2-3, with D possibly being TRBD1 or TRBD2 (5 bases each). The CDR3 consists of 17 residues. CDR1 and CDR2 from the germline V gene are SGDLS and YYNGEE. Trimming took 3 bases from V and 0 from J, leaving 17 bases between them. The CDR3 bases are TGTGCCAGCAGCGCCCCATGGGACCCCTCAAGCACAGATACGCAGTATTTT. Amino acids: CASSAPWDPSSTDTQYF. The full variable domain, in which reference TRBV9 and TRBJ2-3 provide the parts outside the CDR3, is DSGVTQTPKHLITATGQRVTLRCSPRSGDLSVYWYQQSLDQGLQFLIQYYNGEERAKGNILERFSAQQFPDLHSELNLSSLELGDSALYFCASSAPWDPSSTDTQYFGPGTRLTVL.

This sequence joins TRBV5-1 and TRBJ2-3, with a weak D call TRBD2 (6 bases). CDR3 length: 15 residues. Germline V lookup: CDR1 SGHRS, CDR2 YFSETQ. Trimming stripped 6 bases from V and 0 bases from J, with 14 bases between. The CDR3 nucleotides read TGCGCCAGCACCTACCTGGGGGGAAGCACAGATACGCAGTATTTT. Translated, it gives CASTYLGGSTDTQYF. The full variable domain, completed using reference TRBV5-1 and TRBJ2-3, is KAGVTQTPRYLIKTRGQQVTLSCSPISGHRSVSWYQQTPGQGLQFLFEYFSETQRNKGNFPGRFSGRQFSNSRSEMNVSTLELGDSALYLCASTYLGGSTDTQYFGPGTRLTVL.

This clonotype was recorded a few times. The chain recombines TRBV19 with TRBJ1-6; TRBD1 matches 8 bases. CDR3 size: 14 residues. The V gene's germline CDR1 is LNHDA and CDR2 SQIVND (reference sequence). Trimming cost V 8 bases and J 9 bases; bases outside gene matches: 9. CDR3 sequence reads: CASRDRGFGSPLHF. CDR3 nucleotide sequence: TGTGCCAGTCGAGACAGGGGTTTCGGTTCACCCCTCCACTTT.

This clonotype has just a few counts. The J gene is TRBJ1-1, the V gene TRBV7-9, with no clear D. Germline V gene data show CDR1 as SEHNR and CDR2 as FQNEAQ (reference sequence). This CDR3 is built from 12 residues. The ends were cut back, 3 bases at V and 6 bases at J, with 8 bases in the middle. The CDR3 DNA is TGTGCCAGCAGCTTCGGGAAGGCTGAAGCTTTCTTT. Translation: CASSFGKAEAFF.

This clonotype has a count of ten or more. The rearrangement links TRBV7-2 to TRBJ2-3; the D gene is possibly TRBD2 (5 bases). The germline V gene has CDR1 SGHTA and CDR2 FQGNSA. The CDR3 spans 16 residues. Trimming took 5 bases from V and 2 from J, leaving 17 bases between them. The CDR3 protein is CASSPTGRRYTDTQYF. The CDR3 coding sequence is TGTGCCAGCAGCCCAACCGGGCGGAGGTACACAGATACGCAGTATTTT.

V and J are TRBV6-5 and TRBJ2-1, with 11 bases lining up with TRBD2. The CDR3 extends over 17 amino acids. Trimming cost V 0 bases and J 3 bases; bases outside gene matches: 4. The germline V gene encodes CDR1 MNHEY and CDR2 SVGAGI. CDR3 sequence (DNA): TGTGCCAGCAGTTACTCACCTAGCGGGGGGATCTACAATGAGCAGTTCTTC. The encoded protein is CASSYSPSGGIYNEQFF.

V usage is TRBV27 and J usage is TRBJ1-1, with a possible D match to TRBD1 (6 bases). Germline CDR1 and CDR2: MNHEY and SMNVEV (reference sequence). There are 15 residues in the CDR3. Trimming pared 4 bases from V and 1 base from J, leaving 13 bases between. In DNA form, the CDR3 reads TGTGCCAGCAGTTCTATTAAACAGGGGAACACTGAAGCTTTCTTT. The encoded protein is CASSSIKQGNTEAFF.

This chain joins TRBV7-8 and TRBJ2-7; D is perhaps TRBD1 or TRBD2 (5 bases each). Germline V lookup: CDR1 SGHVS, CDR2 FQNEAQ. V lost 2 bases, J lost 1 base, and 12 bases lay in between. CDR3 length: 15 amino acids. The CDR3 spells CASSLSWDGSYEQYF. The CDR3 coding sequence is TGTGCCAGCAGCTTATCATGGGACGGATCCTACGAGCAGTACTTC.